The 3 T cell receptor beta chains below were found in one sample sequenced in a study of T cell changes during pregnancy in multiple sclerosis. Libraries were prepared by immunoSEQ multiplex PCR; TCRdb keeps only in-frame clonotypes and omits some of them. The repertoire includes more than 40,000 clones, roughly 94% of them detected once, and 0.5% to 0.7% sits in the top ten. This specimen consisted of CD4+ T cells from peripheral blood mononuclear cells, obtained in the second trimester of pregnancy. These receptors were collected from a female donor with multiple sclerosis, enrolled in a pregnancy study.

The chain couples TRBV7-9 to TRBJ1-1, with TRBD1 identical over 10 bases. Trimming at V came to 1 base and at J to 0 bases, leaving 5 bases not matched to a gene. The CDR3 is 17 amino acids. Germline CDR1 SEHNR, CDR2 FQNEAQ (reference sequence). The CDR3 spells CASSLETGGSMNTEAFF. The CDR3 DNA follows: TGTGCCAGCAGCTTAGAGACAGGGGGCTCAATGAACACTGAAGCTTTCTTT.

The V gene is TRBV6-4, the J gene TRBJ2-1; 10 bases are a match to TRBD2. The CDR3 loop spans 15 amino acids. Trimming at V came to 2 bases and at J to 6 bases, leaving 4 bases not matched to a gene. Germline CDR1 is MRHNA and CDR2 is SNTAGT. The CDR3 DNA is TGTGCCAGCAGTGACAGCGGGGGGGCAAGCAATGAGCAGTTCTTC. This encodes CASSDSGGASNEQFF.

In its sample, this clone was seen once. The chain couples TRBV7-2 to TRBJ2-5; weak D call: TRBD2 (6 bases). Trimming took 5 bases from V and 4 from J, leaving 14 bases between them. This CDR3 has 14 residues. Germline V CDR1 and CDR2: SGHTA, FQGNSA. CDR3 protein: CASSVQVGGETQYF. The CDR3 nucleotides read TGTGCCAGCAGCGTCCAGGTGGGGGGAGAGACCCAGTACTTC.